This entry describes one T cell receptor beta chain. No antigen is known for it. Each CDR3 protein is one row after TCRdb ran MiXCR on the 5' RACE reads. This sample has around 480,000 distinct CDR3 sequences, with roughly 18% found just once. The entry originates in a study of CD8 T cells in ankylosing spondylitis. General study findings and limits: A motif of eight highly homologous TCR beta variants was seen as apparently characteristic of ankylosing spondylitis blood.

Per the germline V gene, CDR1 is SQVTM and CDR2 is ANQGSEA. The CDR3 is 11 amino acids. Trimming stripped 6 bases from V and 7 bases from J, with 12 bases between. This TCR came from a male donor with ankylosing spondylitis. The specimen sequenced was blood, either unsorted or a sorted T cell fraction (not recorded which). This chain links TRBV29-1 with TRBJ1-2, with a tentative D call TRBD1 (5 bases). The CDR3 spells CSVLGGIGYTF. The CDR3 DNA is TGCAGCGTCTTGGGGGGTATTGGCTACACCTTC.